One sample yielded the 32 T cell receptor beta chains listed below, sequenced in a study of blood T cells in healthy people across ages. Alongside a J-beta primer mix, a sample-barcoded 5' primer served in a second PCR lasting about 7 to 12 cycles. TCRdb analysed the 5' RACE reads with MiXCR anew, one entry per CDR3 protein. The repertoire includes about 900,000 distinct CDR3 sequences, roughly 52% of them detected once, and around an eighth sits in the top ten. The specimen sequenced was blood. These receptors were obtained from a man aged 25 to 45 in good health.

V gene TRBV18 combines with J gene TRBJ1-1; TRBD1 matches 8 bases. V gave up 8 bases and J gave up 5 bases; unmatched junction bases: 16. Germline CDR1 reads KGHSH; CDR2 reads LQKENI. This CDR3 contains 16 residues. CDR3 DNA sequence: TGTGCCAGCCGAGACGACGGACAGGGACGTGGGACTGAAGCTTTCTTT. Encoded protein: CASRDDGQGRGTEAFF. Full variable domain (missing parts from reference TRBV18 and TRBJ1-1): NAGVMQNPRHLVRRRGQEARLRCSPMKGHSHVYWYRQLPEEGLKFMVYLQKENIIDESGMPKERFSAEFPKEGPSILRIQQVVRGDSAAYFCASRDDGQGRGTEAFFGQGTRLTVV.

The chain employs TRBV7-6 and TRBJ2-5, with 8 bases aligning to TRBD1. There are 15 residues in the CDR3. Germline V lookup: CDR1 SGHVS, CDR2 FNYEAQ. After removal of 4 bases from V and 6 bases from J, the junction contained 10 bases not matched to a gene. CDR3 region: CASSSTGQGWKTQYF. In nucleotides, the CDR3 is TGTGCCAGCAGCTCTACAGGACAGGGCTGGAAGACCCAGTACTTC.

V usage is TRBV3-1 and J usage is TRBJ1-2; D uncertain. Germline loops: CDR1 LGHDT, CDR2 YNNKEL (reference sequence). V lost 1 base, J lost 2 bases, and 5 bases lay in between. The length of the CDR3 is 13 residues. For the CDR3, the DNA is TGTGCCAGCAGCCAAGGTCTCAACTATGGCTACACCTTC. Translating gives CASSQGLNYGYTF.

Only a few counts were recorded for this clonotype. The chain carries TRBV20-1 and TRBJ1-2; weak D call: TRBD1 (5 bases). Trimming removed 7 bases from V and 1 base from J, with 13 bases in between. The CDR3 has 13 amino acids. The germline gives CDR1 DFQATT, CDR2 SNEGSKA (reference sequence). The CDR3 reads CSGRRDGNYGYTF. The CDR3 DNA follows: TGCAGTGGAAGAAGGGACGGTAACTATGGCTACACCTTC.

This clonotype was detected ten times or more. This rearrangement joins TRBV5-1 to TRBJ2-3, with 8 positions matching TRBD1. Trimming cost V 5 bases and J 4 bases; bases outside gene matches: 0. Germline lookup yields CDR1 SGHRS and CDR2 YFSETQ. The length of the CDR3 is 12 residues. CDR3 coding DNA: TGCGCCAGCAGACAGGGGGCAGATACGCAGTATTTT. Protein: CASRQGADTQYF.

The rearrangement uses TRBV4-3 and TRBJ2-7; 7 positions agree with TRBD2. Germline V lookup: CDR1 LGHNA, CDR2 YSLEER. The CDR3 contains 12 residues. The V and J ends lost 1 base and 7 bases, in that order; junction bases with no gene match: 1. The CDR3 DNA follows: TGCGCCAGCAGCCAAGGGGAGGGAGAGCAGTACTTC. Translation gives CASSQGEGEQYF.

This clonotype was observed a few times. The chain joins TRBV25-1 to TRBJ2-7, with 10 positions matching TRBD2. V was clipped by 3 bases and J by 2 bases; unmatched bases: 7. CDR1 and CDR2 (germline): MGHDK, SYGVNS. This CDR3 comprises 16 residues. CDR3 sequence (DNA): TGTGCCAGCAGTGATCCGAGGAGCGGGGGGGCCTACGAGCAGTACTTC. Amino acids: CASSDPRSGGAYEQYF.

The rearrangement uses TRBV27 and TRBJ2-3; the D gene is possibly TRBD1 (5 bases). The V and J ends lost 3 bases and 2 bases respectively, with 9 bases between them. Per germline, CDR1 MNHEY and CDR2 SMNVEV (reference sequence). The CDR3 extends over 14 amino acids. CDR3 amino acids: CASSFDSHTDTQYF. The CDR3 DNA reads TGTGCCAGCAGTTTTGACAGCCACACAGATACGCAGTATTTT.

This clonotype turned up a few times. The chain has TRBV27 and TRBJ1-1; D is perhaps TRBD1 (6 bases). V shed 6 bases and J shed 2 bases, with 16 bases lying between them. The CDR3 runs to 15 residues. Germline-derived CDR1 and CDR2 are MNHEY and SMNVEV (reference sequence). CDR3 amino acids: CASSRYGGPNTEAFF. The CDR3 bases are TGTGCCAGCAGCCGATACGGGGGGCCAAACACTGAAGCTTTCTTT.

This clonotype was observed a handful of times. CDR3 coding DNA: TGTGCCAGCCACAGGGATATAGTCCACGAGCAGTACTTC. Protein sequence: CASHRDIVHEQYF. The chain couples TRBV28 to TRBJ2-7; tentatively, D is TRBD1 (6 bases). The CDR3 has 13 residues. V lost 8 bases, J lost 5 bases, and 16 bases lay in between. CDR1 is MDHEN and CDR2 is SYDVKM in the germline V gene. Filled out from reference TRBV28 and TRBJ2-7, the complete variable domain reads DVKVTQSSRYLVKRTGEKVFLECVQDMDHENMFWYRQDPGLGLRLIYFSYDVKMKEKGDIPEGYSVSREKKERFSLILESASTNQTSMYLCASHRDIVHEQYFGPGTRLTVT.

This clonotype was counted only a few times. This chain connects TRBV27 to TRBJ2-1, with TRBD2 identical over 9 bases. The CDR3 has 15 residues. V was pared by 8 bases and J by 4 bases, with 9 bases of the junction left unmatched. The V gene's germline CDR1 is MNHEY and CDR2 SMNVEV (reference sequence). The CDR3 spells CASGIRGGDYNEQFF. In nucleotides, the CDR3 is TGTGCCAGCGGAATACGCGGGGGGGATTACAATGAGCAGTTCTTC.

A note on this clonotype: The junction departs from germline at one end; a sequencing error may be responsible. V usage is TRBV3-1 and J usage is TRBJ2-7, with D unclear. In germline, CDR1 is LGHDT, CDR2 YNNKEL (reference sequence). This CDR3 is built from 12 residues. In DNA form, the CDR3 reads TGTGCCAACAGCCATGGATTCTACGAGCAGTACTTC. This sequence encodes CANSHGFYEQYF.

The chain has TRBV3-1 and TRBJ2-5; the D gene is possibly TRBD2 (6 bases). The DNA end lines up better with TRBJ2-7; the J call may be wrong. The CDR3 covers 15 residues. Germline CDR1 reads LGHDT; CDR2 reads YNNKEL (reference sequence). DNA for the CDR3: TGTGCCAGCAGCCCTCTCGGAGGGTCGGCCCACGAGCAGTACTTC. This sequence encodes CASSPLGGSAHEQYF.

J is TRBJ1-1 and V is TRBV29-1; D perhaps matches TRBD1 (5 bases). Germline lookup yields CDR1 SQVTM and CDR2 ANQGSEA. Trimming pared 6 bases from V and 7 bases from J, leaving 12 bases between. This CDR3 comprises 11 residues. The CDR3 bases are TGCAGCGTCGATCGACAGTTTGAAGCTTTCTTT. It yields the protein CSVDRQFEAFF.

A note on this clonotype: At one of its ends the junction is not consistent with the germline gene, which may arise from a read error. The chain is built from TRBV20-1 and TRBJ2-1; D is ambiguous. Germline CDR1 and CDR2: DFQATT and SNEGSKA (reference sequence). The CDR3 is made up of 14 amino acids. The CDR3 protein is CSAQGAGSYNERFF. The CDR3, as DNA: TGCAGTGCTCAAGGCGCCGGCTCCTACAATGAGCGGTTCTTC.

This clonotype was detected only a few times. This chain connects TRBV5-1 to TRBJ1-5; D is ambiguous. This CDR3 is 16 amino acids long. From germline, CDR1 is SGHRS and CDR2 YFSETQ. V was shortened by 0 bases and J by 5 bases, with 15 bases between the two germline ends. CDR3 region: CASSLAGSDFDQPQHF. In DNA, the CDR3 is TGCGCCAGCAGCTTGGCGGGGTCGGACTTCGATCAGCCCCAGCATTTT.

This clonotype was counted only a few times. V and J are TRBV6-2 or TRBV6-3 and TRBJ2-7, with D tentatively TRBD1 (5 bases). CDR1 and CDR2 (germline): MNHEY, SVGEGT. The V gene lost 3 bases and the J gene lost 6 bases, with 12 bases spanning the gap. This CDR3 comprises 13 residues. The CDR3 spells CASSYAGYGEQYF. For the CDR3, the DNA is TGTGCCAGCAGTTATGCAGGGTATGGCGAGCAGTACTTC.

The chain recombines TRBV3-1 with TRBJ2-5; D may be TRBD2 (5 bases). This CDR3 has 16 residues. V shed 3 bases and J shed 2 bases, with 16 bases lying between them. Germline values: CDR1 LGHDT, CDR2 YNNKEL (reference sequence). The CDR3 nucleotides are TGTGCCAGCAGCCAGCGCGGGTCGGGGTCACAAGAGACCCAGTACTTC. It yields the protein CASSQRGSGSQETQYF.

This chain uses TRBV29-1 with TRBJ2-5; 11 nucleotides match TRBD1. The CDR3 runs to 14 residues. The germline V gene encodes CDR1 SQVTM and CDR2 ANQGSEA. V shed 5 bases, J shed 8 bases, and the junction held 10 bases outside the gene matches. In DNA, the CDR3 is TGCAGCGTTACGGGGGGACAGGGGGTAGGAACCCAGTACTTC. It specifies CSVTGGQGVGTQYF.

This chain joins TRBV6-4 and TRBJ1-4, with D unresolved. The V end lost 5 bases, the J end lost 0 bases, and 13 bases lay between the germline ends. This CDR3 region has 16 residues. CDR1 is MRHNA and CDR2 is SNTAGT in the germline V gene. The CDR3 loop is CASSNEGCATNEKLFF. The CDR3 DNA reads TGTGCCAGCAGTAATGAAGGGTGTGCAACTAATGAAAAACTGTTTTTT.

In DNA form, the CDR3 reads TGTGCCATCAGTGAGTCGAACGATCTCACTTCTTTGGAGCAGTACTTC. It codes for CAISESNDLTSLEQYF. This chain uses TRBV10-3 with TRBJ2-7; D gene uncertain. The CDR3 is made up of 16 amino acids. The ends were cut back, 0 bases at V and 7 bases at J, with 19 bases in the middle. Germline V lookup: CDR1 ENHRY, CDR2 SYGVKD.

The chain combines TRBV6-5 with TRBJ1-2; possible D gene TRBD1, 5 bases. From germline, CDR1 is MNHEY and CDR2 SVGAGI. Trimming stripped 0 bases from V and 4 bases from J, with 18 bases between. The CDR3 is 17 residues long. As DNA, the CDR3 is TGTGCCAGCAGTTACTCTGGGGCCCCGGGCACCTCCTATGGCTACACCTTC. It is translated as CASSYSGAPGTSYGYTF.

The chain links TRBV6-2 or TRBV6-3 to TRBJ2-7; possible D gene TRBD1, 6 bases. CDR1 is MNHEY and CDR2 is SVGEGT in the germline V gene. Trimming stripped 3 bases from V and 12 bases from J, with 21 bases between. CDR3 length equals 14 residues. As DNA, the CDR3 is TGTGCCAGCAGTTATCAACAGGGACCGGGTGGACGGTACTTC. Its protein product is CASSYQQGPGGRYF.

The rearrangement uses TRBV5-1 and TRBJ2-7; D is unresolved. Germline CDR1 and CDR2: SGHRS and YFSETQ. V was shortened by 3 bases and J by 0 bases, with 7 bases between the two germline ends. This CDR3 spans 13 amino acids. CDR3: CASSSTDSYEQYF. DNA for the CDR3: TGCGCCAGCAGCTCCACTGACTCCTACGAGCAGTACTTC.

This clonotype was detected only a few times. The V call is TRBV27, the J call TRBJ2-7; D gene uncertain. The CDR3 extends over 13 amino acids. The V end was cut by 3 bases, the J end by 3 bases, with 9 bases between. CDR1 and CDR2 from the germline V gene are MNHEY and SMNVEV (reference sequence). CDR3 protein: CASSFLLDYEQYF. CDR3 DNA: TGTGCCAGCAGTTTTCTTCTGGACTACGAGCAGTACTTC.

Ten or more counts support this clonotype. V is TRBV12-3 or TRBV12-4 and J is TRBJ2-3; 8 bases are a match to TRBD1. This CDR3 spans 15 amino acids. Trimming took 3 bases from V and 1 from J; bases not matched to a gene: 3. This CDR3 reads CASSLQGAGTDTQYF. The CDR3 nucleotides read TGTGCCAGCAGTTTGCAGGGGGCAGGCACAGATACGCAGTATTTT.

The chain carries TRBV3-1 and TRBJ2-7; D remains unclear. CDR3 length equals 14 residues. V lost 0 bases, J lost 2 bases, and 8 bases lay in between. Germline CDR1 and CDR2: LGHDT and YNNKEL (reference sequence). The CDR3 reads CASSQEGGAYEQYF. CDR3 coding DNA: TGTGCCAGCAGCCAAGAGGGTGGCGCCTACGAGCAGTACTTC.

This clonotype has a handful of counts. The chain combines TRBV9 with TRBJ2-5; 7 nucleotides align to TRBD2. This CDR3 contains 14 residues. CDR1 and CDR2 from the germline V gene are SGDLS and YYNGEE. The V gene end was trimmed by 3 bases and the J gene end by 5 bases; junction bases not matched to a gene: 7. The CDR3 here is CASSGFSGGETQYF. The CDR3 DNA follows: TGTGCCAGCAGCGGTTTCTCCGGGGGGGAGACCCAGTACTTC. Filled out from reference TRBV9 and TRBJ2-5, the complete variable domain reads DSGVTQTPKHLITATGQRVTLRCSPRSGDLSVYWYQQSLDQGLQFLIQYYNGEERAKGNILERFSAQQFPDLHSELNLSSLELGDSALYFCASSGFSGGETQYFGPGTRLLVL.

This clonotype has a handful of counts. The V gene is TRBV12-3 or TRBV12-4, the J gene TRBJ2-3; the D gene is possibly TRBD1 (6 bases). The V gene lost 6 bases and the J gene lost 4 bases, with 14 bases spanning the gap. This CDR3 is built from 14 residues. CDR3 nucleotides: TGTGCCAGCAGGGACAGCGGCAGTGCAGATACGCAGTATTTT. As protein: CASRDSGSADTQYF.

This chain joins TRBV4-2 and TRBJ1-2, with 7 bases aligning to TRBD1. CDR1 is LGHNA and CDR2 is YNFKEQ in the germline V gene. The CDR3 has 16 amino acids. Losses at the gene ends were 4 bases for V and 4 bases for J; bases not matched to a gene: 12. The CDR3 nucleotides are TGTGCCAGCAGCCCCTCACAAGGGGGACAGCTCTATGGCTACACCTTC. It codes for CASSPSQGGQLYGYTF.

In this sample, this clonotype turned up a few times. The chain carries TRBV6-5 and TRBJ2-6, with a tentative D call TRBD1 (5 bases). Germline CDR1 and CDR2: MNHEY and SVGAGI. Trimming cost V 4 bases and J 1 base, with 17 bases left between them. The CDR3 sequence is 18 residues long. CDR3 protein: CASSSQGFSRSGANVLTF. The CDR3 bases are TGTGCCAGCAGTTCGCAGGGTTTCTCTCGGTCTGGGGCCAACGTCCTGACTTTC.

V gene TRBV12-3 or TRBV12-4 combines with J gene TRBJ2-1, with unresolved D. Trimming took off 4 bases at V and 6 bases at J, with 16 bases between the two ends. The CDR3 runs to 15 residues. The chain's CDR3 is CASSWASLGFNEQFF. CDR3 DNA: TGTGCCAGCAGTTGGGCTAGTCTCGGATTCAATGAGCAGTTCTTC.